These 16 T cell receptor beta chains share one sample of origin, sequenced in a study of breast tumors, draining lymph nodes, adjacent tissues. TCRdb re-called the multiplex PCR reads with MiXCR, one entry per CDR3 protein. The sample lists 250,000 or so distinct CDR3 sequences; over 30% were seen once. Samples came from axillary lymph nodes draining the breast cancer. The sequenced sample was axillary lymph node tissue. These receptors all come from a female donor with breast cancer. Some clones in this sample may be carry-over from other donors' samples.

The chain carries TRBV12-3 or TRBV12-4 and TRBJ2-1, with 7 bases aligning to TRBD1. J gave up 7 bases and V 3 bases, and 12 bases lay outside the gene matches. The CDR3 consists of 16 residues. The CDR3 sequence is CASSFIALRGQNEQFF. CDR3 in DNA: TGTGCCAGCAGTTTTATAGCGCTAAGGGGGCAAAATGAGCAGTTCTTC.

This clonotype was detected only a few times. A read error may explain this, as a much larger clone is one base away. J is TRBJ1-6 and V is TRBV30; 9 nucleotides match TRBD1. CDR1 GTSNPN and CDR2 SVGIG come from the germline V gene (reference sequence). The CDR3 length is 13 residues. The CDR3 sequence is CACYRGQGSPLRF. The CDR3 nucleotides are TGTGCCTGCTACAGGGGGCAAGGGTCACCCCTCCGCTTT.

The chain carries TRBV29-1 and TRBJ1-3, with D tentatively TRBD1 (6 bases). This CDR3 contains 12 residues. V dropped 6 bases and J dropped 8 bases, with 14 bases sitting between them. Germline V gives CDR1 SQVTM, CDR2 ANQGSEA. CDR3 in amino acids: CSVYVQGDTIYF. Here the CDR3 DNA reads TGCAGCGTGTATGTACAGGGAGACACCATATATTTT. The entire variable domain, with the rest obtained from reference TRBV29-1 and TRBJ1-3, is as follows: SAVISQKPSRDICQRGTSLTIQCQVDSQVTMMFWYRQQPGQSLTLIATANQGSEATYESGFVIDKFPISRPNLTFSTLTVSNMSPEDSSIYLCSVYVQGDTIYFGEGSWLTVV.

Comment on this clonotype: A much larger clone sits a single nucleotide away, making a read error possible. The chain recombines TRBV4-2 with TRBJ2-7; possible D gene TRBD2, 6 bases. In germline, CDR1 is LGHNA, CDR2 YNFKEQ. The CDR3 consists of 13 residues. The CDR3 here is CASRGTLSYGQYF. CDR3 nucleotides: TGTGCCAGCAGAGGGACTCTGTCCTACGGGCAGTACTTC.

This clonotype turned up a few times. The chain's CDR3 is CASSQDLSDPAYNEQFF. The CDR3 region has the DNA TGCGCCAGCAGCCAAGACTTGTCAGATCCCGCCTACAATGAGCAGTTCTTC. V usage is TRBV4-1 and J usage is TRBJ2-1; D uncertain. The germline CDR1 and CDR2 sequences are MGHRA and YSYEKL. Trimming stripped 0 bases from V and 2 bases from J, with 14 bases between. The CDR3 length is 17 residues.

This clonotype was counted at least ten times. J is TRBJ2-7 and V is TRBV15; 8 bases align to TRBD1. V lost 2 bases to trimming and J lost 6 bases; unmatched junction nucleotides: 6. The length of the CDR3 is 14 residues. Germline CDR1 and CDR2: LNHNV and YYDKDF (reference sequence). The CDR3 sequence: CATSRRQGAVEQYF. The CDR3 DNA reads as TGTGCCACCAGCAGACGGCAGGGGGCCGTCGAGCAGTACTTC. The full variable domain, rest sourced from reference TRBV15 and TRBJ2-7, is DAMVIQNPRYQVTQFGKPVTLSCSQTLNHNVMYWYQQKSSQAPKLLFHYYDKDFNNEADTPDNFQSRRPNTSFCFLDIRSPGLGDTAMYLCATSRRQGAVEQYFGPGTRLTVT.

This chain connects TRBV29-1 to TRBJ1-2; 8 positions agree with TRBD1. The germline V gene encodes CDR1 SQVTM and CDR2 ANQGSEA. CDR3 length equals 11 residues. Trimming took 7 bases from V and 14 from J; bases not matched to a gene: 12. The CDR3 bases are TGCAGCGCCAGGGGGCTCTATGGCCATACCTTC. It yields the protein CSARGLYGHTF.

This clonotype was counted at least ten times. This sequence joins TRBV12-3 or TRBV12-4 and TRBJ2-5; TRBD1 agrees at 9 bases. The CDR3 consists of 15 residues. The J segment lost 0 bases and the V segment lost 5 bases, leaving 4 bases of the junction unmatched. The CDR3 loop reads CASSPGTGYQETQYF. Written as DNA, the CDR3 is TGTGCCAGCAGTCCCGGGACAGGGTACCAAGAGACCCAGTACTTC.

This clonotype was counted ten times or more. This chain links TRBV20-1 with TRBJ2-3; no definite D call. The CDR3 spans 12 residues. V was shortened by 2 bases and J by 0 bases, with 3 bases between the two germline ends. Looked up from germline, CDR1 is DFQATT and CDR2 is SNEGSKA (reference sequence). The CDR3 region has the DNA TGCAGTGCTAGACAGAGCACAGATACGCAGTATTTT. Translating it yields CSARQSTDTQYF.

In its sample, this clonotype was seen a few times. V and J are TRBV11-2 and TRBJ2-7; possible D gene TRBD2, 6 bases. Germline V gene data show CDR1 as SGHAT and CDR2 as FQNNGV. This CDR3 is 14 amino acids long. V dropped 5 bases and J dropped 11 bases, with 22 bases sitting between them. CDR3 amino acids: CASSPLRTTGREYF. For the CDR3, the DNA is TGTGCCAGCAGCCCTCTGCGGACTACCGGGAGAGAGTACTTC.

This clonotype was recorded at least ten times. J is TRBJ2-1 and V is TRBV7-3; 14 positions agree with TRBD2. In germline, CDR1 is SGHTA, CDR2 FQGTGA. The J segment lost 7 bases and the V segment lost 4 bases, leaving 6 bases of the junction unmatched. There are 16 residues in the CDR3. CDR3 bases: TGTGCCAGCAGCTCACGACGGACTAGCGGGAGGAATGAGCAGTTCTTC. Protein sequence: CASSSRRTSGRNEQFF.

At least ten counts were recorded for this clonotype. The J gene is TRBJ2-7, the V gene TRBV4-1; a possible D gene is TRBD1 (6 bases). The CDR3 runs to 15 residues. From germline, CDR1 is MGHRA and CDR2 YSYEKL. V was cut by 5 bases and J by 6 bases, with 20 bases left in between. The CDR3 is CASSNPRQALAEQYF. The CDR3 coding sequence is TGCGCCAGCAGCAACCCCCGACAGGCCCTCGCCGAGCAGTACTTC.

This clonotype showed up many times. The CDR3 loop is CASSFTGSGRSADTQYF. The CDR3 DNA reads TGTGCCAGCAGTTTTACAGGCTCCGGGAGATCTGCAGATACGCAGTATTTT. J is TRBJ2-3 and V is TRBV5-8, with D perhaps matching TRBD2 (6 bases). Trimming stripped 5 bases from V and 4 bases from J, with 23 bases between. The germline CDR1 and CDR2 sequences are SGHTS and YDEGEE. There are 17 residues in the CDR3.

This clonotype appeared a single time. CDR3 region: CASRLAGVNNEQFF. The DNA of the CDR3 is TGTGCCAGCAGACTAGCGGGAGTGAACAATGAGCAGTTCTTC. V is TRBV27 and J is TRBJ2-1, with TRBD2 identical over 11 bases. Germline V gene lookup returns CDR1 MNHEY and CDR2 SMNVEV (reference sequence). CDR3 length equals 14 residues. J gave up 5 bases and V 6 bases, and 3 bases lay outside the gene matches.

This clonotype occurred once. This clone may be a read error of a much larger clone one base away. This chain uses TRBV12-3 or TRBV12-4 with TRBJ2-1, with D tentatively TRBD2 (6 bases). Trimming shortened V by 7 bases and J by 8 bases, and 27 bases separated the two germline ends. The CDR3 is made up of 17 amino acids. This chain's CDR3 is CASNRRVLAGSYDEQFF. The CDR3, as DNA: TGTGCCAGCAACCGCAGGGTCCTGGCGGGATCGTACGATGAGCAGTTCTTC.

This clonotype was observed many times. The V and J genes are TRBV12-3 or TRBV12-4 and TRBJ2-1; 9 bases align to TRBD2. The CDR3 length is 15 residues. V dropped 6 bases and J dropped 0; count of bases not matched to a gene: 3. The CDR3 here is CASSRLAASYNEQFF. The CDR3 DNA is TGTGCCAGCAGCCGACTAGCGGCCTCCTACAATGAGCAGTTCTTC.